The 30 T cell receptor beta chains given below trace back to one sample, sequenced in a study of cytomegalovirus exposure and HLA in healthy donors. With 60 Vbeta and 13 Jbeta primers, the PCR was carried out. Generated by immunoSEQ multiplex PCR, the TCRdb table keeps only in-frame clones and is missing some. The data contain about 170,000 clones, around 82% of them singletons. The sequencing sample was made of PBMCs. All receptors come from a male donor in good health and CMV-seronegative.

V and J are TRBV10-2 and TRBJ1-6, with a tentative D call TRBD1 (6 bases). There are 13 residues in the CDR3. CDR1 is WSHSY and CDR2 is SAAADI in the germline V gene. The V end was cut by 7 bases, the J end by 11 bases, with 15 bases between. The DNA for the CDR3 is TGCGCCAGCATAGAAGGGGGGGTTCCACCCCTCCACTTT. Translated, it gives CASIEGGVPPLHF.

V gene TRBV6-6 combines with J gene TRBJ1-3; D remains unclear. Trimming pared 2 bases from V and 8 bases from J, leaving 7 bases between. CDR1 is MNHNY, CDR2 SVGAGI, per germline (reference sequence). The CDR3 sequence is 12 residues long. The CDR3 bases are TGTGCCAGCAGTTACCTGAGGGACACCATATATTTT. It encodes CASSYLRDTIYF.

This chain links TRBV7-2 with TRBJ1-5; D remains unclear. This CDR3 comprises 14 residues. Between the trimmed V and J ends, which lost 3 bases and 11 bases, there was a span of 17 bases. Per germline, CDR1 SGHTA and CDR2 FQGNSA. The DNA for the CDR3 is TGTGCCAGCAGCTTCATGGAATTATCAGCGTCCCAGCATTTT. Its translation is CASSFMELSASQHF.

The chain recombines TRBV7-7 with TRBJ2-3; unclear D gene. The CDR3 extends over 13 amino acids. Deletions cut 5 bases from V and 0 bases from J, with 6 bases between. Germline CDR1 is SSHAT and CDR2 is FNYEAQ (reference sequence). CDR3 amino acids: CASSPHSTDTQYF. In nucleotides, the CDR3 is TGTGCCAGCAGCCCCCATAGCACAGATACGCAGTATTTT. Together with reference TRBV7-7 and TRBJ2-3, the CDR3 gives the full variable domain: GAGVSQSPRYKVTKRGQDVTLRCDPISSHATLYWYQQALGQGPEFLTYFNYEAQPDKSGLPSDRFSAERPEGSISTLTIQRTEQRDSAMYRCASSPHSTDTQYFGPGTRLTVL.

The table lists this clone with a count of one. The chain links TRBV20-1 to TRBJ2-5; no firm D call. Trimming removed 6 bases at V and 5 bases at J, with 10 bases between. The CDR3 consists of 11 residues. Germline CDR1 is DFQATT and CDR2 is SNEGSKA (reference sequence). CDR3: CSARSRETQYF. The CDR3 DNA reads as TGCAGTGCCCGCTCCAGGGAGACCCAGTACTTC.

The gene calls are TRBV9 and TRBJ2-3; a weak D match, TRBD2 (7 bases). Per germline, CDR1 SGDLS and CDR2 YYNGEE. Trimming pared 0 bases from V and 4 bases from J, leaving 18 bases between. This CDR3 spans 17 amino acids. CDR3 DNA sequence: TGTGCCAGCAGCGTAGCCGTCGGGGGGCGGAAGGCAGATACGCAGTATTTT. It specifies CASSVAVGGRKADTQYF. The full variable domain, completed using reference TRBV9 and TRBJ2-3, is DSGVTQTPKHLITATGQRVTLRCSPRSGDLSVYWYQQSLDQGLQFLIQYYNGEERAKGNILERFSAQQFPDLHSELNLSSLELGDSALYFCASSVAVGGRKADTQYFGPGTRLTVL.

The chain recombines TRBV30 with TRBJ2-4; D ambiguous. The CDR3 loop spans 15 amino acids. Trimming left V 2 bases short and J 0 bases short, with 11 bases between. The V gene's germline CDR1 is GTSNPN and CDR2 SVGIG (reference sequence). The CDR3 loop reads CAWSPWAKAKNIQYF. CDR3 bases: TGTGCCTGGAGTCCATGGGCCAAAGCCAAAAACATTCAGTACTTC.

This clone came up once. The rearrangement joins TRBV19 to TRBJ1-2; 8 nucleotides line up with TRBD1. V trimming: 8 bases; J trimming: 3 bases; junction bases outside the gene matches: 14. Germline V CDR1 and CDR2: LNHDA, SQIVND (reference sequence). The CDR3 is 16 amino acids. The CDR3, as DNA: TGTGCCAGTTCTAAACAGGGGGTTGGGGCTGACTATGGCTACACCTTC. This sequence encodes CASSKQGVGADYGYTF.

In the case of this clone: This CDR3 is also generated by other DNA sequences in the sample. The rearrangement links TRBV6-5 to TRBJ1-5; 7 nucleotides align to TRBD1. The CDR3 covers 13 residues. Germline V gene sequence: CDR1 MNHEY, CDR2 SVGAGI. The V and J ends lost 5 bases and 4 bases, in that order; junction bases with no gene match: 2. The CDR3 protein is CASSDRENQPQHF. CDR3 DNA sequence: TGTGCCAGCAGTGACAGGGAGAATCAGCCCCAGCATTTT.

This clone was seen a few times. The V gene is TRBV6-1, the J gene TRBJ1-3, with D unclear. Germline V gives CDR1 MNHNS, CDR2 SASEGT. This CDR3 region has 13 residues. V was shortened by 6 bases and J by 0 bases, with 6 bases between the two germline ends. The CDR3 sequence is CASRRSSGNTIYF. The CDR3 coding sequence is TGTGCCAGCAGGCGGTCCTCTGGAAACACCATATATTTT.

The chain has TRBV6-5 and TRBJ1-4; D might be TRBD1 (5 bases). The germline V and J ends were trimmed by 8 bases and 11 bases, with 9 bases remaining between them. The CDR3 length is 10 residues. Per germline, CDR1 MNHEY and CDR2 SVGAGI. CDR3 region: CASRDFKLFF. The CDR3 DNA is TGTGCCAGCCGGGACTTTAAACTGTTTTTT.

There are a few counts of this clone. The chain links TRBV10-1 to TRBJ1-5; the D is unclear. The length of the CDR3 is 15 residues. Trimming shortened V by 3 bases and J by 2 bases, and 11 bases separated the two germline ends. Germline assignment: CDR1 WNHNN and CDR2 SYGVQD (reference sequence). The CDR3 nucleotides read TGCGCCAGCAGTGAAAAAAACCTACGCAATCAGCCCCAGCATTTT. Amino acids: CASSEKNLRNQPQHF.

V gene TRBV6-1 combines with J gene TRBJ1-4, with a weak D call TRBD1 (5 bases). The CDR3 is 17 residues long. The germline gives CDR1 MNHNS, CDR2 SASEGT. Trimming left V 4 bases short and J 0 bases short, with 15 bases between. The CDR3 nucleotides read TGTGCCAGCAGTGCTAGGGGCTCCCCCGCAACTAATGAAAAACTGTTTTTT. The encoded protein is CASSARGSPATNEKLFF.

This chain joins TRBV5-1 and TRBJ1-1, with D possibly being TRBD1 (6 bases). The CDR3 spans 16 residues. V was cut by 2 bases and J by 11 bases, with 25 bases left in between. The germline V gene encodes CDR1 SGHRS and CDR2 YFSETQ. The CDR3 sequence is CASSFSAQGSSSGAFF. CDR3 DNA sequence: TGCGCCAGCAGCTTTTCGGCACAGGGTTCTTCGAGTGGGGCTTTCTTT.

This chain connects TRBV29-1 to TRBJ1-2, with TRBD1 matching 10 bases. With 7 bases clipped from V and 7 bases from J, the junction kept 3 bases outside the gene matches. Looked up from germline, CDR1 is SQVTM and CDR2 is ANQGSEA. There are 11 residues in the CDR3. CDR3 in amino acids: CSGRQGAGYTF. CDR3 nucleotide sequence: TGCAGCGGGAGACAGGGGGCTGGCTACACCTTC.

V usage is TRBV2 and J usage is TRBJ2-7, with 14 bases aligning to TRBD2. This CDR3 has 15 amino acids. CDR1 and CDR2 from the germline V gene are SNHLY and FYNNEI. V shed 8 bases, J shed 2 bases, and the junction held 5 bases outside the gene matches. In DNA, the CDR3 is TGTGCCAGCGGGGGACTAGCGGGAGCACCCTACGAGCAGTACTTC. Amino acid sequence: CASGGLAGAPYEQYF.

This rearrangement joins TRBV9 to TRBJ2-3, with 10 bases lining up with TRBD2. This CDR3 contains 19 residues. Germline loops: CDR1 SGDLS, CDR2 YYNGEE. The J segment lost 4 bases and the V segment lost 4 bases, leaving 18 bases of the junction unmatched. The CDR3 bases are TGTGCCAGCAGCCCCAGCCGAGCGGGAGGGCCTGAATTCGCAGATACGCAGTATTTT. It encodes CASSPSRAGGPEFADTQYF.

The V gene is TRBV19, the J gene TRBJ2-1; 7 bases are shared with TRBD1. The CDR3 contains 11 residues. Germline V gene sequence: CDR1 LNHDA, CDR2 SQIVND (reference sequence). With 6 bases clipped from V and 8 bases from J, the junction kept 1 base outside the gene matches. The CDR3 nucleotides read TGTGCCAGTAGCAGGGGGTATGAGCAGTTCTTC. It translates to CASSRGYEQFF.

This rearrangement joins TRBV5-4 to TRBJ2-7; 7 positions agree with TRBD2. J gave up 6 bases and V 4 bases, and 16 bases lay outside the gene matches. From germline, CDR1 is SGHNT and CDR2 YYREEE (reference sequence). The CDR3 is 16 residues long. This chain's CDR3 is CASSAGLVLRGGEQYF. The DNA for the CDR3 is TGTGCCAGCAGCGCCGGACTAGTCCTAAGGGGAGGCGAGCAGTACTTC.

This clone was recorded a few times. The V call is TRBV19, the J call TRBJ2-1; no reliable D call. Between the trimmed V and J ends, which lost 3 bases and 7 bases, there was a span of 7 bases. Germline CDR1 LNHDA, CDR2 SQIVND (reference sequence). This CDR3 spans 12 amino acids. CDR3: CASSIQLNEQFF. The CDR3 DNA reads TGTGCCAGTAGTATTCAGTTAAATGAGCAGTTCTTC.

This chain links TRBV5-1 with TRBJ2-5, with 10 positions matching TRBD2. The CDR3 runs to 15 residues. V trimming: 2 bases; J trimming: 11 bases; junction bases outside the gene matches: 12. From germline, CDR1 is SGHRS and CDR2 YFSETQ. Written as DNA, the CDR3 is TGCGCCAGCAGCTTCTCTGGGACTAGCGTCGACAAGCAGTACTTC. It yields the protein CASSFSGTSVDKQYF.

The rearrangement joins TRBV6-5 to TRBJ2-7; possibly TRBD1 for D (7 bases). This CDR3 is built from 15 residues. The V gene lost 0 bases and the J gene lost 2 bases, with 11 bases spanning the gap. Germline assignment: CDR1 MNHEY and CDR2 SVGAGI. This chain's CDR3 is CASSYSGGQPYEQYF. CDR3 in DNA: TGTGCCAGCAGTTACTCCGGGGGACAGCCCTACGAGCAGTACTTC.

The chain recombines TRBV6-4 with TRBJ1-5; D not certain. Germline CDR1 and CDR2: MRHNA and SNTAGT. V dropped 4 bases and J dropped 0 bases, with 4 bases sitting between them. This CDR3 has 13 amino acids. CDR3 sequence: CASSVDSNQPQHF. Written as DNA, the CDR3 is TGTGCCAGCAGTGTAGATAGCAATCAGCCCCAGCATTTT.

This clone was seen once. The chain carries TRBV5-1 and TRBJ2-7; TRBD1 is a possible D gene (6 bases). CDR3 size: 17 residues. Trimming removed 3 bases from V and 7 bases from J, with 26 bases in between. From germline, CDR1 is SGHRS and CDR2 YFSETQ. The CDR3 region has the DNA TGCGCCAGCAGCTCGCAACCGACAGGAACGATGGTAGGGGAGCAGTACTTC. Translating it yields CASSSQPTGTMVGEQYF.

The chain links TRBV7-3 to TRBJ2-1; 12 positions agree with TRBD2. After removal of 4 bases from V and 4 bases from J, the junction contained 2 bases not matched to a gene. This CDR3 region has 15 residues. The germline CDR1 and CDR2 sequences are SGHTA and FQGTGA. In nucleotides, the CDR3 is TGTGCCAGCAGCTGGCTAGCGGGAGGGTACAATGAGCAGTTCTTC. Amino acids: CASSWLAGGYNEQFF.

This chain joins TRBV14 and TRBJ2-2; D gene unclear. V gave up 0 bases and J gave up 6 bases, with 8 bases separating them. The CDR3 covers 14 residues. The V gene's germline CDR1 is SGHDN and CDR2 FVKESK. The CDR3 sequence: CASSQEVASGELFF. For the CDR3, the DNA is TGTGCCAGCAGCCAAGAGGTAGCCTCCGGGGAGCTGTTTTTT. Full variable domain (remainder filled in from reference TRBV14 and TRBJ2-2): EAGVTQFPSHSVIEKGQTVTLRCDPISGHDNLYWYRRVMGKEIKFLLHFVKESKQDESGMPNNRFLAERTGGTYSTLKVQPAELEDSGVYFCASSQEVASGELFFGEGSRLTVL.

The gene calls are TRBV5-8 and TRBJ2-1, with D perhaps TRBD2 (6 bases). This CDR3 is 15 amino acids long. Trimming removed 5 bases from V and 2 bases from J, with 14 bases in between. The germline gives CDR1 SGHTS, CDR2 YDEGEE. CDR3 DNA sequence: TGTGCCAGCAGTGTCGGGGGATCGACCTACAATGAGCAGTTCTTC. It specifies CASSVGGSTYNEQFF.

Here the CDR3 DNA reads TGTGCCAGTAGTAAAGCGAGCTCCTACAATGAGCAGTTCTTC. Translating it yields CASSKASSYNEQFF. The chain has TRBV19 and TRBJ2-1; D remains ambiguous. V dropped 4 bases and J dropped 0 bases, with 7 bases sitting between them. CDR3 length: 14 residues. Germline lookup yields CDR1 LNHDA and CDR2 SQIVND (reference sequence).

The rearrangement links TRBV11-2 to TRBJ2-2; the D is unclear. Germline V gene lookup returns CDR1 SGHAT and CDR2 FQNNGV. V lost 2 bases, J lost 3 bases, and 7 bases lay in between. The CDR3 is made up of 14 amino acids. The CDR3, as DNA: TGTGCCAGCAGCTTACTGCGGTACACCGGGGAGCTGTTTTTT. It is translated as CASSLLRYTGELFF. Full variable domain (missing parts from reference TRBV11-2 and TRBJ2-2): EAGVAQSPRYKIIEKRQSVAFWCNPISGHATLYWYQQILGQGPKLLIQFQNNGVVDDSQLPKDRFSAERLKGVDSTLKIQPAKLEDSAVYLCASSLLRYTGELFFGEGSRLTVL.

The genes are TRBV28 and TRBJ1-5; D possibly corresponds to TRBD1 (5 bases). This CDR3 comprises 13 residues. The germline gives CDR1 MDHEN, CDR2 SYDVKM. V lost 8 bases to trimming and J lost 5 bases, with 13 bases between them. CDR3 nucleotides: TGTGCCAGCTGGCTGGACATATATCAGCCCCAGCATTTT. Translating it yields CASWLDIYQPQHF.